This T cell receptor beta chain was found in a study of T cell responses to AZD1222 COVID-19 vaccine (TCRdb year 2021). Study-wide context: TCR sequencing was performed for roughly 250 trial participants, of whom 207 were given two doses of AZD1222 and approximately 25 were given two doses of MenACWY control vaccine. Trial participants were enrolled by age into subgroups of 18-55, 56-69 and 70-plus years, and about 150, 27 and 61 TCR-sequenced participants, respectively, were included in these subgroups. The paper as a whole reports these results and caveats: Only six AZD1222 recipients were SARS-CoV-2 seropositive at baseline, limiting conclusions about previously exposed vaccinees. Most participants were white British and females outnumbered males, and the authors suggested that clonal diversity may have been underestimated. The 56-69-year group was small, and its depth increase did not reach significance, likely because of low power. Because no samples from the day 14 peak response were available, repertoires could be characterized only after the peak T cell response. CD4 TCRs associated with the vaccine covered the entire spike protein, and the dominant responses were in regions 160-218 and 743-854. Nearly half of unique spike-specific TCRs reportedly recognized epitopes outside regions mutated in the B.1.351 and B.1.1.7 variants. After two AZD1222 doses, both the breadth and the depth of spike-specific TCRs were significantly higher than at day 0 and than in MenACWY recipients.

The CDR3 regions of human TCRbeta chains were analyzed by immunosequencing. As for how the authors treated the data: TCRs in the repertoires were matched against a reference library of SARS-CoV-2-specific TCRs that had been generated with the MIRA antigen-specificity platform. Breadth was defined as the fraction of unique TCRs that were SARS-CoV-2-associated. Depth was defined as the fraction of total T cells that were SARS-CoV-2-associated. Using the MIRA data, every spike-specific TCR was mapped to the spike region that the TCR reacted to and assigned to either a CD4 or a CD8 class. Log10-transformed breadth and depth values were compared by one-way ANOVA with Sidak's multiple comparisons tests. The clones in this table, taken by TCRdb from immuneACCESS, are in-frame only. Not every clone is retained; where verified, under half of the shortfall comes from an unresolved V gene, and the cause of the rest is unknown. V, J and clone size derive from that table, while D and trimming were established from the DNA sequence. The sample table holds some 150,000 clones, of which around 85% were seen once. The top ten clones comprise more than 7.5% of the sample.

The germline V gene encodes CDR1 SGHVS and CDR2 FNYEAQ. The trim is 6 bases for V and 3 bases for J, with a gap of 21 bases between the germline ends. Reading from cysteine to phenylalanine, the CDR3 counts 16 amino acids. The entry retains the CDR3 DNA only, 48 bases that are in frame from base 1. The sample's time point label is to be understood as: about 28 days (+/-7) after the second vaccine dose. The treatment or condition label for this specimen denotes: meningococcal conjugate vaccine given as trial control. The vaccinee samples were drawn from two UK trials, COV001 and COV002, one of which was a single-blind randomized controlled phase 2/3 trial testing AZD1222 (ChAdOx1 nCoV-19) in healthy adults. Trial participant PBMC samples were collected at day 0 and day 28 after the second dose for TCRbeta chain sequencing. This clone occurred once. Its antigen is unknown. One base away there is no much larger clone; base qualities are not given.

Sequenced material: peripheral blood, taken 28 days after the second dose of the MenACWY control vaccine. The sequence is built from TRBV7-6 and TRBJ2-7, with the D call tentatively TRBD1 or TRBD2, each fitting 6 bases. The sequence was obtained from an adult who received the MenACWY meningococcal vaccine as a control. The encoded CDR3 is CASSSIPEGGLYEQYF. The DNA sequence reads TGTGCCAGCAGTTCAATTCCGGAGGGGGGACTCTACGAGCAGTACTTC. With the rest looked up from the reference TRBV7-6 and TRBJ2-7 genes rather than sequenced, the full variable domain is GAGVSQSPRYKVTKRGQDVALRCDPISGHVSLYWYRQALGQGPEFLTYFNYEAQQDKSGLPNDRFSAERPEGSISTLTIQRTEQRDSAMYRCASSSIPEGGLYEQYFGPGTRLTVT.